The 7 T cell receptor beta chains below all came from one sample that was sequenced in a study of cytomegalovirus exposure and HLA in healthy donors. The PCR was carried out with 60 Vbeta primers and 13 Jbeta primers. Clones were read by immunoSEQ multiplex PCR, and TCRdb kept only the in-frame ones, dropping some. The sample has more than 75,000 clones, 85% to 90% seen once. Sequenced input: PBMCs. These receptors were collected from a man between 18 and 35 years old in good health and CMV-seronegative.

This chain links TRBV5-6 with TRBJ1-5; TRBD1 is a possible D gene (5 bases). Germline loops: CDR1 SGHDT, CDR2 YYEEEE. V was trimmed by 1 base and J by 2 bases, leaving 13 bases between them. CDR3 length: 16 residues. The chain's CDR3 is CASSLWGPGGNQPQHF. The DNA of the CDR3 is TGTGCCAGCAGCTTGTGGGGACCGGGAGGCAATCAGCCCCAGCATTTT. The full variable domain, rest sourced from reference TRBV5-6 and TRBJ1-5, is DAGVTQSPTHLIKTRGQQVTLRCSPKSGHDTVSWYQQALGQGPQFIFQYYEEEERQRGNFPDRFSGHQFPNYSSELNVNALLLGDSALYLCASSLWGPGGNQPQHFGDGTRLSIL.

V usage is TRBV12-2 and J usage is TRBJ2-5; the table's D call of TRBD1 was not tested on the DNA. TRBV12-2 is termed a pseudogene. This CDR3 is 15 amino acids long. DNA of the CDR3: TGTGCAAGTCGCTTACCGCAAGACAGGGGAGAGACCCAGTACTTC. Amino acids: CASRLPQDRGETQYF.

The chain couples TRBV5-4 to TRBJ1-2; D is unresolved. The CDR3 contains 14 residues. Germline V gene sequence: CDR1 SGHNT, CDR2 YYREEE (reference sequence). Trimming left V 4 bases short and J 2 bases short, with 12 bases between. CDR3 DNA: TGTGCCAGCAGCCAAGGATCGGGGAACTATGGCTACACCTTC. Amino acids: CASSQGSGNYGYTF.

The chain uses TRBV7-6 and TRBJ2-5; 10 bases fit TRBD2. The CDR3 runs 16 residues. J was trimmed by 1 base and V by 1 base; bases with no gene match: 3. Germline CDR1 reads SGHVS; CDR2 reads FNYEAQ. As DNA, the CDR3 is TGTGCCAGCAGCTTAGAACTAGCGGGGCCCCAAGAGACCCAGTACTTC. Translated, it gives CASSLELAGPQETQYF.

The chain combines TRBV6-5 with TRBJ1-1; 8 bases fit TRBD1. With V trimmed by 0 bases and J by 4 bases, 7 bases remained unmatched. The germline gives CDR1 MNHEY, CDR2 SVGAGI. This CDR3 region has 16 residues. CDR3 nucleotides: TGTGCCAGCAGTTACTCCGAGACAGGGGCAGGCACTGAAGCTTTCTTT. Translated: CASSYSETGAGTEAFF.

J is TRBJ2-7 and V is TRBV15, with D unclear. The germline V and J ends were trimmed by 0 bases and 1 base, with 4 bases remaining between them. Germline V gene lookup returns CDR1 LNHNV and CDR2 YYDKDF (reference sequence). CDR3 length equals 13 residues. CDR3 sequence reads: CATSRDRSYEQYF. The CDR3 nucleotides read TGTGCCACCAGCAGAGATCGGTCCTACGAGCAGTACTTC.

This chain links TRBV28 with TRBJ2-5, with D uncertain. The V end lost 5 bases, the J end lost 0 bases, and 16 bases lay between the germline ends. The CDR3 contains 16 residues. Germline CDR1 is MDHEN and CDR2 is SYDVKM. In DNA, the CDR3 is TGTGCCAGCAGTAGCCCGACACCGTCTTACCAAGAGACCCAGTACTTC. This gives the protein CASSSPTPSYQETQYF.